The 5 T cell receptor beta chains below come from one sample, sequenced in a study of cytomegalovirus exposure and HLA in healthy donors. PCR primers comprised 60 Vbeta and 13 Jbeta primers. Assay: immunoSEQ multiplex PCR; the TCRdb copy retains only in-frame clones and omits some. The sample lists around 91,000 clones, roughly 80% occurring once. Sequencing input: PBMCs. The receptor set was obtained from a woman aged 35 to 49 in good health and CMV-seropositive.

The chain couples TRBV7-9 to TRBJ2-4; 8 bases are shared with TRBD1. V dropped 3 bases and J dropped 4; count of bases not matched to a gene: 5. CDR1 is SEHNR and CDR2 is FQNEAQ in the germline V gene (reference sequence). This CDR3 is 15 amino acids long. The CDR3 is CASSFSDRGKNIQYF. The CDR3 nucleotides read TGTGCCAGCAGCTTCTCTGACAGGGGTAAAAACATTCAGTACTTC.

The chain joins TRBV11-2 to TRBJ2-1; 12 bases fit TRBD2. Per the germline V gene, CDR1 is SGHAT and CDR2 is FQNNGV. The trim removed 5 bases at V and 2 bases at J, leaving 13 bases unmatched. CDR3 length: 19 amino acids. The CDR3 DNA reads as TGTGCCAGCAGCGTGCGACTAGCGGGAGCCGTCGAGACCTACAATGAGCAGTTCTTC. Translating gives CASSVRLAGAVETYNEQFF.

The chain links TRBV29-1 to TRBJ2-2; 9 positions agree with TRBD2. Germline loops: CDR1 SQVTM, CDR2 ANQGSEA. V was clipped by 4 bases and J by 2 bases; unmatched bases: 5. The CDR3 loop spans 15 amino acids. CDR3 sequence: CSVGPLAGNTGELFF. In nucleotides, the CDR3 is TGCAGCGTTGGACCCCTAGCGGGAAACACCGGGGAGCTGTTTTTT.

This clone was observed a handful of times. This chain uses TRBV7-9 with TRBJ2-2; weak D call: TRBD1 (6 bases). Germline V lookup: CDR1 SEHNR, CDR2 FQNEAQ (reference sequence). V lost 3 bases and J lost 8, with 10 bases in between. The CDR3 has 13 residues. DNA for the CDR3: TGTGCCAGCAGCTTTGGACAGCTTGGGGAGCTGTTTTTT. Amino acid sequence: CASSFGQLGELFF. The whole variable domain, remainder taken from reference TRBV7-9 and TRBJ2-2, is DTGVSQNPRHKITKRGQNVTFRCDPISEHNRLYWYRQTLGQGPEFLTYFQNEAQLEKSRLLSDRFSAERPKGSFSTLEIQRTEQGDSAMYLCASSFGQLGELFFGEGSRLTVL.

V and J are TRBV27 and TRBJ2-7; D possibly corresponds to TRBD1 (6 bases). Between the trimmed V and J ends, which lost 5 bases and 6 bases, there was a span of 11 bases. Germline V gives CDR1 MNHEY, CDR2 SMNVEV (reference sequence). The CDR3 has 12 amino acids. The CDR3 DNA reads TGTGCCAGCAGTCCACAGGGCTCCGAGCAGTACTTC. Translating it yields CASSPQGSEQYF.